This entry lists 18 T cell receptor beta chains sequenced from one sample in a study of tumor-infiltrating lymphocytes in localized non-small cell lung cancer. Here immunoSEQ multiplex PCR was the method, and the copy in TCRdb shows in-frame clones only, minus some. The sample holds fewer than 20,000 clones, about 84% seen once. Material: uninvolved lung tissue not adjacent to the tumor. The receptor set was obtained from a human donor with non-small cell lung cancer.

The chain joins TRBV2 to TRBJ2-2; 7 bases map to TRBD1. The ends lost 2 bases at V and 5 bases at J; junction bases unmatched: 2. The CDR3 has 14 amino acids. The germline gives CDR1 SNHLY, CDR2 FYNNEI. CDR3 coding DNA: TGTGCCAGCAGTGAAAACAGGGGAACCGGGGAGCTGTTTTTT. It yields the protein CASSENRGTGELFF.

The V call is TRBV7-3, the J call TRBJ2-7; a weak D match, TRBD2 (5 bases). The germline CDR1 and CDR2 sequences are SGHTA and FQGTGA. Deletions cut 2 bases from V and 5 bases from J, with 13 bases between. CDR3 length: 14 residues. In DNA form, the CDR3 reads TGTGCCAGCAGCTTAGGACGGGAAGGTCACGAGCAGTACTTC. Encoded protein: CASSLGREGHEQYF.

The chain couples TRBV5-4 to TRBJ2-1; 7 bases align to TRBD2. The CDR3 contains 15 residues. CDR1 is SGHNT and CDR2 is YYREEE in the germline V gene (reference sequence). The V segment lost 0 bases and the J segment 3 bases; nucleotides outside the gene matches: 3. The CDR3: CASSLDAGVYNEQFF. CDR3 bases: TGTGCCAGCAGCTTGGATGCGGGAGTCTACAATGAGCAGTTCTTC.

The genes are TRBV5-6 and TRBJ1-2, with TRBD1 matching 8 bases. This CDR3 is 16 amino acids long. The germline CDR1 and CDR2 sequences are SGHDT and YYEEEE. With V trimmed by 4 bases and J by 1 base, 9 bases remained unmatched. The DNA of the CDR3 is TGTGCCAGCAGCCACCGGACAGGGAGGGGTAACTATGGCTACACCTTC. This translates into CASSHRTGRGNYGYTF. The whole variable domain, remainder taken from reference TRBV5-6 and TRBJ1-2, is DAGVTQSPTHLIKTRGQQVTLRCSPKSGHDTVSWYQQALGQGPQFIFQYYEEEERQRGNFPDRFSGHQFPNYSSELNVNALLLGDSALYLCASSHRTGRGNYGYTFGSGTRLTVV.

By share, this clone ranks as medium-sized. V gene TRBV6-5 combines with J gene TRBJ2-1; D might be TRBD2 (6 bases). Germline CDR1 reads MNHEY; CDR2 reads SVGAGI. V was cut by 5 bases and J by 6 bases, with 14 bases left in between. The CDR3 is 14 amino acids. CDR3 amino acids: CASSPGSSLNEQFF. CDR3 sequence (DNA): TGTGCCAGCAGTCCCGGGAGTAGCCTCAATGAGCAGTTCTTC.

V is TRBV14 and J is TRBJ2-1; tentatively, D is TRBD1 or TRBD2 (5 bases each). Germline assignment: CDR1 SGHDN and CDR2 FVKESK. Trimming pared 3 bases from V and 8 bases from J, leaving 20 bases between. This CDR3 is built from 16 residues. CDR3 bases: TGTGCCAGCAGCCACCCCTGGGGGAAGGGGCAGGATGAGCAGTTCTTC. Encoded protein: CASSHPWGKGQDEQFF.

The chain is built from TRBV10-1 and TRBJ2-7; possibly TRBD2 for D (6 bases). The ends were cut back, 5 bases at V and 2 bases at J, with 10 bases in the middle. This CDR3 comprises 13 residues. Germline V gives CDR1 WNHNN, CDR2 SYGVQD (reference sequence). CDR3 sequence: CASSTGVTYEQYF. The CDR3 nucleotides are TGCGCCAGCAGTACGGGAGTCACCTACGAGCAGTACTTC.

The gene calls are TRBV7-2 and TRBJ2-7; D is possibly TRBD2 (5 bases). Trimming took 3 bases from V and 2 from J, leaving 11 bases between them. This CDR3 is 14 amino acids long. Germline loops: CDR1 SGHTA, CDR2 FQGNSA. The CDR3 is CASSFFGLAYEQYF. The CDR3 DNA reads as TGTGCCAGCAGCTTTTTCGGACTCGCCTACGAGCAGTACTTC.

In its sample, this clone was seen a few times. The chain carries TRBV11-3 and TRBJ2-5; D is ambiguous. Germline loops: CDR1 SGHNT, CDR2 YENEEA. Trimming left V 0 bases short and J 5 bases short, with 7 bases between. The CDR3 is made up of 13 amino acids. For the CDR3, the DNA is TGTGCCAGCAGCTTAGAGGGCCCGGAGACCCAGTACTTC. Translated, it gives CASSLEGPETQYF.

The chain's CDR3 is CASSGGATGGGLQETQYF. For the CDR3, the DNA is TGTGCCAGCAGCGGAGGGGCGACAGGGGGTGGGCTACAAGAGACCCAGTACTTC. This sequence joins TRBV9 and TRBJ2-5; 9 bases match TRBD1. V dropped 3 bases and J dropped 2; count of bases not matched to a gene: 14. Looked up from germline, CDR1 is SGDLS and CDR2 is YYNGEE. This CDR3 is built from 18 residues.

This sequence joins TRBV10-3 and TRBJ2-7; a weak D match, TRBD1 (5 bases). Deletions cut 0 bases from V and 4 bases from J, with 10 bases between. Germline loops: CDR1 ENHRY, CDR2 SYGVKD. There are 14 residues in the CDR3. Here the CDR3 DNA reads TGTGCCATCAGTGAGTCTCCACAGGTTTACGAGCAGTACTTC. This encodes CAISESPQVYEQYF.

This chain uses TRBV28 with TRBJ1-2; D gene uncertain. Trimming shortened V by 5 bases and J by 8 bases, and 18 bases separated the two germline ends. This CDR3 contains 14 residues. In germline, CDR1 is MDHEN, CDR2 SYDVKM. The CDR3 nucleotides read TGTGCCAGCAGTGTAAAGACTCAGCTCTTGGGCTACACCTTC. Protein: CASSVKTQLLGYTF.

This clone was detected only once. J is TRBJ1-1 and V is TRBV7-3; 7 nucleotides align to TRBD1. Germline values: CDR1 SGHTA, CDR2 FQGTGA. Trimming cost V 2 bases and J 5 bases; bases outside gene matches: 11. The CDR3 runs to 16 residues. The chain's CDR3 is CASSLGSAQGITEAFF. As DNA, the CDR3 is TGTGCCAGCAGCTTAGGGTCCGCACAGGGGATAACTGAAGCTTTCTTT.

The chain joins TRBV11-2 to TRBJ2-1; 7 bases map to TRBD2. The CDR3 has 15 residues. V lost 5 bases to trimming and J lost 0 bases; unmatched junction nucleotides: 4. Germline CDR1 and CDR2: SGHAT and FQNNGV. DNA for the CDR3: TGTGCCAGCAGCCGGACTAGGAGCTCCTACAATGAGCAGTTCTTC. Translating it yields CASSRTRSSYNEQFF.

The CDR3 is CASSISDPGEYTF. In DNA, the CDR3 is TGTGCCAGTAGTATCTCTGATCCCGGGGAGTACACCTTC. V gene TRBV19 combines with J gene TRBJ1-2; D gene ambiguous. The CDR3 runs to 13 residues. Trimming shortened V by 3 bases and J by 11 bases, and 16 bases separated the two germline ends. CDR1 and CDR2 from the germline V gene are LNHDA and SQIVND (reference sequence). The whole variable domain, filled in from reference TRBV19 and TRBJ1-2, reads DGGITQSPKYLFRKEGQNVTLSCEQNLNHDAMYWYRQDPGQGLRLIYYSQIVNDFQKGDIAEGYSVSREKKESFPLTVTSAQKNPTAFYLCASSISDPGEYTFGSGTRLTVV.

CDR3 DNA sequence: TGTGCCAGCAGCCAAGGTATTAGGGCGGGCAACGGCGAGCAGTACTTC. Protein sequence: CASSQGIRAGNGEQYF. V and J are TRBV14 and TRBJ2-7, with D possibly matching TRBD2 (5 bases). CDR3 size: 16 residues. V lost 1 base and J lost 6, with 19 bases in between. In germline, CDR1 is SGHDN, CDR2 FVKESK.

This chain joins TRBV12-5 and TRBJ2-5, with D uncertain. The V end lost 1 base, the J end lost 5 bases, and 11 bases lay between the germline ends. Germline V gene lookup returns CDR1 LGHNT and CDR2 FRNRAP. The CDR3 has 14 residues. The CDR3 nucleotides are TGTGCTAGTGGTTTGGCAGGACCCGCGGAGACCCAGTACTTC. Protein: CASGLAGPAETQYF.

The CDR3, as DNA: TGTGCCAGCAGAATACCCGGGACAGGGAATCAGCCCCAGCATTTT. This translates into CASRIPGTGNQPQHF. J is TRBJ1-5 and V is TRBV28; 9 bases align to TRBD1. Trimming at V came to 6 bases and at J to 4 bases, leaving 7 bases not matched to a gene. The CDR3 totals 15 residues. The germline V gene has CDR1 MDHEN and CDR2 SYDVKM. The full variable domain, with the rest looked up from reference TRBV28 and TRBJ1-5, is DVKVTQSSRYLVKRTGEKVFLECVQDMDHENMFWYRQDPGLGLRLIYFSYDVKMKEKGDIPEGYSVSREKKERFSLILESASTNQTSMYLCASRIPGTGNQPQHFGDGTRLSIL.